The 24 T cell receptor beta chains presented below share a single source sample, sequenced in a study of blood T cell repertoires in COVID-19. Generated by immunoSEQ multiplex PCR, the TCRdb table keeps only in-frame clones and is missing some. The sample yields under 350,000 clones, roughly 85% seen once. The specimen was peripheral blood. Receptor source: a man aged 55 to 70 who had recovered from COVID-19.

The J gene is TRBJ2-2, the V gene TRBV2, with 8 bases identical to TRBD2. The J segment lost 4 bases and the V segment lost 3 bases, leaving 4 bases of the junction unmatched. The CDR3 has 15 amino acids. Germline values: CDR1 SNHLY, CDR2 FYNNEI. In DNA form, the CDR3 reads TGTGCCAGCAGTGATCCGGGAGGGCCCACCGGGGAGCTGTTTTTT. Its protein product is CASSDPGGPTGELFF.

V gene TRBV3-1 (or the pseudogene TRBV3-2) combines with J gene TRBJ2-5; TRBD2 agrees at 12 bases. The J segment lost 6 bases and the V segment lost 4 bases, leaving 9 bases of the junction unmatched. This CDR3 has 16 amino acids. Germline values: CDR1 LGHDT, CDR2 YNNKEL (reference sequence). The CDR3 coding sequence is TGTGCCAGCAGCCCCGAGACTAGCGGGAGAAGGAAGACCCAGTACTTC. Protein product: CASSPETSGRRKTQYF.

This sequence joins TRBV6-1 and TRBJ1-4; D is unresolved. Germline-derived CDR1 and CDR2 are MNHNS and SASEGT. The CDR3 is 15 residues long. The V gene lost 1 base and the J gene lost 4 bases, with 10 bases spanning the gap. Here the CDR3 reads CASSEGGTRNEKLFF. DNA for the CDR3: TGTGCCAGCAGTGAAGGAGGCACGCGTAATGAAAAACTGTTTTTT.

The chain uses TRBV19 and TRBJ2-2; maybe TRBD1 (6 bases). The germline gives CDR1 LNHDA, CDR2 SQIVND (reference sequence). Trimming stripped 1 base from V and 6 bases from J, with 18 bases between. The CDR3 is 17 amino acids. The CDR3 region is CASSIGGSGQIAGELFF. The CDR3, as DNA: TGTGCCAGTAGTATAGGGGGCTCGGGACAAATCGCCGGGGAGCTGTTTTTT.

The chain has TRBV7-2 and TRBJ2-2; weak D call: TRBD2 (6 bases). The CDR3 runs 12 residues. Germline-derived CDR1 and CDR2 are SGHTA and FQGNSA. Trimming shortened V by 10 bases and J by 4 bases, and 10 bases separated the two germline ends. The CDR3 DNA reads TGTGCCACGCGGGAATTCACCGGGGAGCTGTTTTTT. Protein: CATREFTGELFF.

V is TRBV5-1 and J is TRBJ2-5; 8 nucleotides agree with TRBD2. Per the germline V gene, CDR1 is SGHRS and CDR2 is YFSETQ. V trimming: 1 base; J trimming: 5 bases; junction bases outside the gene matches: 16. CDR3 size: 18 residues. In DNA form, the CDR3 reads TGCGCCAGCAGCTTGTCCCAGCGGGGGACCATGAGAGGGGAGACCCAGTACTTC. Translated: CASSLSQRGTMRGETQYF.

The V and J genes are TRBV28 and TRBJ2-5; 8 bases map to TRBD1. The CDR3 is 15 residues long. The ends lost 2 bases at V and 5 bases at J; junction bases unmatched: 7. Germline CDR1 reads MDHEN; CDR2 reads SYDVKM. This chain's CDR3 is CASSLQGTGWETQYF. CDR3 sequence (DNA): TGTGCCAGCAGTTTACAGGGGACAGGTTGGGAGACCCAGTACTTC.

This clone was observed a single time. The V call is TRBV29-1, the J call TRBJ1-4; TRBD1 matches at 7 bases. The CDR3 has 12 amino acids. V was pared by 6 bases and J by 7 bases, with 5 bases of the junction left unmatched. Germline assignment: CDR1 SQVTM and CDR2 ANQGSEA. CDR3 DNA: TGCAGCGTCACAGGGGCGGGTGAAAAACTGTTTTTT. Its translation: CSVTGAGEKLFF.

This chain joins TRBV14 and TRBJ2-2; D is perhaps TRBD1 (5 bases). Germline V gene sequence: CDR1 SGHDN, CDR2 FVKESK. V was cut by 4 bases and J by 0 bases, with 12 bases left in between. This CDR3 spans 16 amino acids. The CDR3 DNA follows: TGTGCCAGCAGCCCTACCGACAGACCGAACACCGGGGAGCTGTTTTTT. Translated, it gives CASSPTDRPNTGELFF. The whole variable domain, remainder taken from reference TRBV14 and TRBJ2-2, is EAGVTQFPSHSVIEKGQTVTLRCDPISGHDNLYWYRRVMGKEIKFLLHFVKESKQDESGMPNNRFLAERTGGTYSTLKVQPAELEDSGVYFCASSPTDRPNTGELFFGEGSRLTVL.

The chain has TRBV2 and TRBJ1-6, with 7 bases aligning to TRBD1. The V gene end was trimmed by 8 bases and the J gene end by 5 bases; junction bases not matched to a gene: 9. The CDR3 is 15 amino acids. Germline CDR1 and CDR2: SNHLY and FYNNEI. This chain's CDR3 is CASLGPGQHNSPLHF. Written as DNA, the CDR3 is TGTGCCAGCCTCGGCCCGGGACAGCATAATTCACCCCTCCACTTT.

The chain uses TRBV6-5 and TRBJ1-5, with 7 bases aligning to TRBD1. With V trimmed by 5 bases and J by 0 bases, 4 bases remained unmatched. The CDR3 has 15 amino acids. Germline assignment: CDR1 MNHEY and CDR2 SVGAGI. CDR3 protein: CASSRDSYSNQPQHF. As DNA, the CDR3 is TGTGCCAGCAGTAGGGACAGCTATAGCAATCAGCCCCAGCATTTT.

The chain has TRBV19 and TRBJ2-2, with D perhaps TRBD1 (5 bases). Germline loops: CDR1 LNHDA, CDR2 SQIVND (reference sequence). This CDR3 is built from 11 residues. The V end was cut by 5 bases, the J end by 9 bases, with 7 bases between. The CDR3 DNA is TGTGCCAGTAGTCCAGGGTGGGAGCTGTTTTTT. It translates to CASSPGWELFF.

CDR3 sequence reads: CASSKVADRGQETQYF. DNA of the CDR3: TGTGCCAGCAGCAAAGTGGCTGACAGGGGCCAAGAGACCCAGTACTTC. The gene calls are TRBV21-1 and TRBJ2-5; the DNA was not used to check the table's D call, TRBD1. TRBV21-1 is recorded as a pseudogene. There are 16 residues in the CDR3.

This clone was detected only a few times. This chain joins TRBV3-1 (or the pseudogene TRBV3-2) and TRBJ2-7; 8 bases map to TRBD2. CDR3 size: 15 residues. J gave up 2 bases and V 7 bases, and 10 bases lay outside the gene matches. Germline CDR1 is LGHDT and CDR2 is YNNKEL (reference sequence). In DNA, the CDR3 is TGTGCCAGCACCCGGGTGGCGGGAGGTACCTACGAGCAGTACTTC. Translation gives CASTRVAGGTYEQYF.

This clone was seen a single time. The chain carries TRBV14 and TRBJ1-1; no definite D call. Germline V gene lookup returns CDR1 SGHDN and CDR2 FVKESK. CDR3 length: 16 amino acids. The germline V and J ends were trimmed by 4 bases and 1 base, with 16 bases remaining between them. CDR3 amino acids: CASSRQLGGKNTEAFF. The CDR3 DNA sequence: TGTGCCAGCAGCCGTCAGCTTGGAGGAAAGAACACTGAAGCTTTCTTT.

The chain carries TRBV14 and TRBJ2-7; weak D call: TRBD2 (6 bases). CDR3 length: 13 amino acids. The germline gives CDR1 SGHDN, CDR2 FVKESK. Trimming stripped 0 bases from V and 9 bases from J, with 12 bases between. Written as DNA, the CDR3 is TGTGCCAGCAGCCAAGATAGCGTGACTAGGCAGTACTTC. It translates to CASSQDSVTRQYF. The variable domain in full, with the rest retrieved from reference TRBV14 and TRBJ2-7, is EAGVTQFPSHSVIEKGQTVTLRCDPISGHDNLYWYRRVMGKEIKFLLHFVKESKQDESGMPNNRFLAERTGGTYSTLKVQPAELEDSGVYFCASSQDSVTRQYFGPGTRLTVT.

The genes are TRBV29-1 and TRBJ1-1; D uncertain. The V gene's germline CDR1 is SQVTM and CDR2 ANQGSEA. The CDR3 loop spans 13 amino acids. The V and J ends lost 8 bases and 2 bases respectively, with 15 bases between them. CDR3 amino acids: CSLTQAINTEAFF. In DNA, the CDR3 is TGCAGCCTAACGCAGGCGATTAACACTGAAGCTTTCTTT.

J is TRBJ1-3 and V is TRBV4-1; D is perhaps TRBD1 (6 bases). Trimming removed 1 base at V and 8 bases at J, with 21 bases between. CDR1 is MGHRA and CDR2 is YSYEKL in the germline V gene. This CDR3 is built from 17 residues. CDR3 sequence (DNA): TGCGCCAGCAGCCAAGGCAACCGGGACATGGGCATTGACACCATATATTTT. It codes for CASSQGNRDMGIDTIYF.

The rearrangement uses TRBV5-4 and TRBJ1-2, with D unresolved. Germline V CDR1 and CDR2: SGHNT, YYREEE (reference sequence). The CDR3 is made up of 13 amino acids. Trimming removed 2 bases at V and 7 bases at J, with 12 bases between. In DNA, the CDR3 is TGTGCCAGCAGCTTTCGAGATTCGGGTGGCTACACCTTC. Protein product: CASSFRDSGGYTF. The whole variable domain, filled in from reference TRBV5-4 and TRBJ1-2, reads ETGVTQSPTHLIKTRGQQVTLRCSSQSGHNTVSWYQQALGQGPQFIFQYYREEENGRGNFPPRFSGLQFPNYSSELNVNALELDDSALYLCASSFRDSGGYTFGSGTRLTVV.

A word on this clone: Other DNA sequences from this sample encode an identical CDR3 as well. This chain joins TRBV29-1 and TRBJ2-7, with 9 bases fitting TRBD1. The length of the CDR3 is 12 residues. Germline-derived CDR1 and CDR2 are SQVTM and ANQGSEA. V was pared by 4 bases and J by 5 bases, with 3 bases of the junction left unmatched. The CDR3 loop is CSVVQGANEQYF. DNA for the CDR3: TGCAGCGTTGTACAGGGGGCTAACGAGCAGTACTTC.

The V and J genes are TRBV28 and TRBJ1-2; tentative D call: TRBD1 (5 bases). Germline V gives CDR1 MDHEN, CDR2 SYDVKM. The CDR3 is 14 residues long. Trimming pared 1 base from V and 8 bases from J, leaving 14 bases between. CDR3 loop: CASSLYPGNGGYTF. The CDR3 DNA follows: TGTGCCAGCAGTTTATATCCAGGGAACGGCGGCTACACCTTC.

The V gene is TRBV18, the J gene TRBJ2-3; D not certain. Germline assignment: CDR1 KGHSH and CDR2 LQKENI. V lost 2 bases and J 0 bases, leaving 9 bases between the germline ends. The CDR3 spans 15 residues. The chain's CDR3 is CASSPRAASTDTQYF. The CDR3, as DNA: TGTGCCAGCTCACCAAGAGCCGCGAGCACAGATACGCAGTATTTT.

The V call is TRBV6-5, the J call TRBJ2-7; D not resolved. V was cut by 3 bases and J by 0 bases, with 9 bases left in between. This CDR3 has 14 residues. Germline CDR1 is MNHEY and CDR2 is SVGAGI. CDR3 bases: TGTGCCAGCAGTTATAACCCGAGCTCCTACGAGCAGTACTTC. It yields the protein CASSYNPSSYEQYF.

The V and J genes are TRBV28 and TRBJ2-6, with D possibly matching TRBD1 (6 bases). This CDR3 is built from 16 residues. The ends were cut back, 5 bases at V and 1 base at J, with 12 bases in the middle. Germline V gene lookup returns CDR1 MDHEN and CDR2 SYDVKM. CDR3 loop: CASSVHTGSGANVLTF. The DNA of the CDR3 is TGTGCCAGCAGTGTACATACAGGGTCTGGGGCCAACGTCCTGACTTTC. The full variable domain, rest sourced from reference TRBV28 and TRBJ2-6, is DVKVTQSSRYLVKRTGEKVFLECVQDMDHENMFWYRQDPGLGLRLIYFSYDVKMKEKGDIPEGYSVSREKKERFSLILESASTNQTSMYLCASSVHTGSGANVLTFGAGSRLTVL.